A selection of T cell receptor beta chains follows, all from one sample in a study of blood T cell repertoires in COVID-19. Only in-frame clones appear in the TCRdb table, and some are missing; sequencing was by immunoSEQ multiplex PCR. The table has fewer than 200,000 clones, 90% seen once. Sequenced sample: peripheral blood. The receptors stem from a man aged 45-65 years with acute or convalescent COVID-19. Both conserved end residues are part of each CDR3.

v_gene	j_gene	CDR3aa
TRBV28	TRBJ1-2	CASQPGQSGGYTF
TRBV20-1	TRBJ2-2	CSARGVGELFF
TRBV15	TRBJ1-5	CATSRGDRKSNQPQHF
TRBV28	TRBJ2-1	CASSLSRDWFF
TRBV19	TRBJ1-5	CASSIKALSNQPQHF
TRBV5-1	TRBJ2-3	CASSGGDAGADTQYF
TRBV5-8	TRBJ2-7	CASSLAPRQSSYEQYF
TRBV19	TRBJ1-5	CASSGTGGNQPQHF
TRBV4-1	TRBJ2-2	CASSQVGARGAGELFF
TRBV6-1	TRBJ2-5	CASSERREQYF
TRBV4-1	TRBJ2-7	CASSRGPRTDSPPLKTYEQYF
TRBV4-1	TRBJ2-2	CASSQGGLAGPNTGELFF
TRBV27	TRBJ2-2	CASSLAGPGELFF
TRBV28	TRBJ2-7	CASSFGQDYEQYF
TRBV7-2	TRBJ2-5	CASSLVGLAGGPKTQYF
TRBV27	TRBJ1-5	CASSFGGVQPQHF
TRBV5-6	TRBJ1-2	CASSSGTGGYGYTF
TRBV2	TRBJ2-7	CASSEGSKQYF
TRBV28	TRBJ1-5	CASSEGDQPQHF
TRBV11-2	TRBJ2-5	CASSLPEGLAAQETQYF
TRBV6-5	TRBJ2-5	CASSYRLSSAVETQYF
TRBV28	TRBJ2-1	CASSATIGSGGALSLNEQFF
TRBV29-1	TRBJ2-3	CSVELAGDTQYF
TRBV5-3	TRBJ2-5	CARSLALQGKEETQYF
TRBV7-9	TRBJ2-1	CASSSGLAGHSYNEQFF
TRBV18	TRBJ1-5	CASSPGGEGQPQHF
TRBV18	TRBJ1-5	CASSPSGNQPQHF
TRBV11-3	TRBJ2-3	CASSSHSGDTQYF
TRBV19	TRBJ1-4	CASRTETNEKLFF
TRBV7-3	TRBJ2-1	CASSLSGWSSYNEQFF
TRBV5-1	TRBJ2-5	CASSLVGILRDRGKTQYF
TRBV19	TRBJ1-2	CASSMVRRTGDGYTF
TRBV20-1	TRBJ2-7	CSASYPDSGSYEQYF
TRBV28	TRBJ1-1	CASSERRTEAFF
TRBV30	TRBJ1-1	CAWVGGAGMNTEAFF
TRBV3-1/TRBV3-2	TRBJ2-1	CASSPRQLTPDEQFF
TRBV18	TRBJ1-5	CASSFNRGNQPQHF
TRBV11-2	TRBJ2-2	CASHELANTGELFF
TRBV6-5	TRBJ2-7	CASRRTSSYEQYF
TRBV19	TRBJ2-5	CASRRTGGETQYF
TRBV6-2/TRBV6-3	TRBJ1-5	CASSGQLPYLSAQHF
TRBV2	TRBJ1-1	CASRAPKRDMNTEAFF
TRBV19	TRBJ1-5	CASTIGQNNQPQHF
TRBV28	TRBJ1-6	CASRRAGNSPLHF
TRBV9	TRBJ1-1	CASSVVGETEAFF
TRBV7-2	TRBJ2-2	CASSLVRAANTGELFF
TRBV27	TRBJ2-3	CASTTGTSGTDTQYF
TRBV18	TRBJ1-3	CASSTGTSGNTIYF
TRBV4-3	TRBJ2-3	CASSQDLAGGPDTQYF
TRBV7-9	TRBJ2-1	CASSWGHNNEQFF
TRBV10-3	TRBJ2-1	CAIRRGDEQFF
TRBV5-1	TRBJ1-1	CASSLDGQGQAFF
TRBV10-3	TRBJ1-2	CAISGTDYGYTF
TRBV6-5	TRBJ2-5	CASGPPTNTETQYF
TRBV19	TRBJ1-5	CASSMGQGAYQPQHF
TRBV9	TRBJ2-3	CASSVEGLAGGSDTQYF
TRBV29-1	TRBJ2-3	CSVEPSWGQGTDTQYF
TRBV19	TRBJ1-2	CASSAQGPVYGYTF